The T cell receptor beta chain described here comes from a study of blood T cell repertoires in COVID-19. Overall study context: The United States, Italy and Spain provided the acute and convalescent COVID-19 samples. The cDNA or gDNA used as material had been derived from T cells, B-cell-depleted T cells, or PBMCs.

Original data processing: Nucleated cell counts were estimated from reference gene primer amplification. The repertoire was sequenced with immunoSEQ multiplex PCR; TCRdb's copy has only in-frame clones and lacks some. V, J and clone size were drawn from that table, and D and trimming were deduced from the DNA. The sample holds approximately 90,000 clones, 70% to 80% seen once. V shed 6 bases and J 12 bases; nucleotides not matched to a gene: 3. The CDR3 sequence is 11 residues long. The V gene's germline CDR1 is SNHLY and CDR2 FYNNEI. What was sequenced was peripheral blood. This sequence originates from a human donor in a cohort sampled during active COVID-19. This chain uses TRBV2 with TRBJ1-4; 8 bases are shared with TRBD1. This CDR3 reads CASRGQAELFF. In DNA form, the CDR3 reads TGTGCCAGCAGGGGACAGGCGGAACTGTTTTTT.